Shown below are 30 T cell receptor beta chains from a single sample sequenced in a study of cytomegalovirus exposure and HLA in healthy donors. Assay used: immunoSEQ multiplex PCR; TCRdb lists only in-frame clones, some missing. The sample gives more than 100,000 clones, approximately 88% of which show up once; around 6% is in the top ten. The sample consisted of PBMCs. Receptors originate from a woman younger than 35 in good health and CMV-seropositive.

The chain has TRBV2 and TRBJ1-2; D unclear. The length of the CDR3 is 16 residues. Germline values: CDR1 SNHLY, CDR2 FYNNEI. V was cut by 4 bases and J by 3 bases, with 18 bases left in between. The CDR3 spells CASSGEVGRTDYGYTF. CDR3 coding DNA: TGTGCCAGCAGTGGGGAGGTGGGGAGAACAGACTATGGCTACACCTTC.

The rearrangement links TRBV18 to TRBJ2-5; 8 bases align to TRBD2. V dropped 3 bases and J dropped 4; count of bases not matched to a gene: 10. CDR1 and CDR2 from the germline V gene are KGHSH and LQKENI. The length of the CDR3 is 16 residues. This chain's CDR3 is CASSPDGAGVGETQYF. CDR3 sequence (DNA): TGTGCCAGCTCACCCGACGGAGCGGGAGTAGGAGAGACCCAGTACTTC.

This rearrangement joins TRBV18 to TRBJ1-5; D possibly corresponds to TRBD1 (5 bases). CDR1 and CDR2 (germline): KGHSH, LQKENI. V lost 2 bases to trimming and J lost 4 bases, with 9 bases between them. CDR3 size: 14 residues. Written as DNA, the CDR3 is TGTGCCAGCTCACCAGGGGCTGGGAATCAGCCCCAGCATTTT. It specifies CASSPGAGNQPQHF. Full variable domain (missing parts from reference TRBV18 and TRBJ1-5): NAGVMQNPRHLVRRRGQEARLRCSPMKGHSHVYWYRQLPEEGLKFMVYLQKENIIDESGMPKERFSAEFPKEGPSILRIQQVVRGDSAAYFCASSPGAGNQPQHFGDGTRLSIL.

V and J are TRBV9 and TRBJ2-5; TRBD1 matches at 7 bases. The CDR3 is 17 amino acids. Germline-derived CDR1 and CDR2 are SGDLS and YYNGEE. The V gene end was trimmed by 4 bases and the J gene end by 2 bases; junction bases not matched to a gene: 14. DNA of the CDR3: TGTGCCAGCAGCTTGAAAAAACAGGGGAAGGGGCAAGAGACCCAGTACTTC. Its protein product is CASSLKKQGKGQETQYF.

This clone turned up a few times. CDR3 protein: CASRGGSETQYF. The CDR3 nucleotides are TGTGCCAGCAGGGGGGGGTCGGAGACCCAGTACTTC. V and J are TRBV2 and TRBJ2-5; 7 bases are a match to TRBD2. CDR3 size: 12 residues. V shed 6 bases, J shed 5 bases, and the junction held 3 bases outside the gene matches. Germline CDR1 is SNHLY and CDR2 is FYNNEI.

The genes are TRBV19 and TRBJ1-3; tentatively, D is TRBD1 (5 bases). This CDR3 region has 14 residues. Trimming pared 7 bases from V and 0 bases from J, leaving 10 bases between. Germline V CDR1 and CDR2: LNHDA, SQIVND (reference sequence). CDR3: CASTRASSGNTIYF. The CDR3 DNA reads TGTGCCAGTACCAGGGCCTCCTCTGGAAACACCATATATTTT.

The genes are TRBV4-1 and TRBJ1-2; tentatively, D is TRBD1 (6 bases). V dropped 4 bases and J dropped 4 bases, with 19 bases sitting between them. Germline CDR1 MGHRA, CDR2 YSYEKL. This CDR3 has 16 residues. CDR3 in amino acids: CASSRDAGAAGYGYTF. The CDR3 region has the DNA TGCGCCAGCAGCCGCGATGCGGGGGCCGCGGGCTATGGCTACACCTTC.

CDR3 sequence: CASSPQGRRINSPLHF. CDR3 DNA sequence: TGCGCCAGCAGCCCCCAAGGCAGGCGCATTAATTCACCCCTCCACTTT. The chain has TRBV4-1 and TRBJ1-6, with D uncertain. Germline loops: CDR1 MGHRA, CDR2 YSYEKL. This CDR3 has 16 residues. Trimming removed 4 bases from V and 6 bases from J, with 16 bases in between.

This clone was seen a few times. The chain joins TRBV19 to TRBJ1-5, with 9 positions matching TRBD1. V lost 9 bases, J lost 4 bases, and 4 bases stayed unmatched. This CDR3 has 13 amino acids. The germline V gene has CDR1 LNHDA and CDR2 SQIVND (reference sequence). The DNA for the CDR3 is TGTGCCAGCCAAGACAGGGGGAATCAGCCCCAGCATTTT. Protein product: CASQDRGNQPQHF.

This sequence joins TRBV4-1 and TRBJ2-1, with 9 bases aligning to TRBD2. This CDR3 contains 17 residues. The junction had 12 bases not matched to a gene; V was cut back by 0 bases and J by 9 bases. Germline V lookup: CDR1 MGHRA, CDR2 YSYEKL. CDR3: CASSQERFSGRSVEQFF. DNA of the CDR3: TGCGCCAGCAGCCAAGAAAGATTTAGCGGGAGATCGGTTGAGCAGTTCTTC.

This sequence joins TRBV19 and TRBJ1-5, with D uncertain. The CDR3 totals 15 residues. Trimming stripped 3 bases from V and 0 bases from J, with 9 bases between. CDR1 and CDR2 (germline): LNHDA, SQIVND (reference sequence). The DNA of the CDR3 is TGTGCCAGTAGTATCGGTCCGTATAGCAATCAGCCCCAGCATTTT. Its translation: CASSIGPYSNQPQHF.

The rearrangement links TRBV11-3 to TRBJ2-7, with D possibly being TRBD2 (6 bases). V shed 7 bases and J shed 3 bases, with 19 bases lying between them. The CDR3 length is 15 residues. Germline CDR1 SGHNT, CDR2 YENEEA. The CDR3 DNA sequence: TGTGCCAGCAACTCCAATGGGCGGGATGGCTACGAGCAGTACTTC. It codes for CASNSNGRDGYEQYF.

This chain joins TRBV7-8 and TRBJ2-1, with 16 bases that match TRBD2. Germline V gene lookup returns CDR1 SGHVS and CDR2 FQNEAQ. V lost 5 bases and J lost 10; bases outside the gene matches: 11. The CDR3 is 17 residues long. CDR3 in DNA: TGTGCCAGCAGCATGTCGGGACTAGCGGGAGGGCGGGAGGAGCAGTTCTTC. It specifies CASSMSGLAGGREEQFF.

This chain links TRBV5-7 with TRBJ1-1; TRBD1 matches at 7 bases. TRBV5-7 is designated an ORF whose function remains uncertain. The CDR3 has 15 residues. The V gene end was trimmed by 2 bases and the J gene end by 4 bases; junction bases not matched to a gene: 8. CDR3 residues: CASSLKRQGVTEAFF. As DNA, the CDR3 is TGTGCCAGCAGCTTAAAGAGGCAGGGGGTCACTGAAGCTTTCTTT.

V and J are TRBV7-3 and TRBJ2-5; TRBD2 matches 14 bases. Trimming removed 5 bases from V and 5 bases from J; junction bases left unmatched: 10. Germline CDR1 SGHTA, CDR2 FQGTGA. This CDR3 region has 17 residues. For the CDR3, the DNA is TGTGCCAGCAGCCCGCTCGGACTAGCGGGGGGCCGGGAGACCCAGTACTTC. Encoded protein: CASSPLGLAGGRETQYF.

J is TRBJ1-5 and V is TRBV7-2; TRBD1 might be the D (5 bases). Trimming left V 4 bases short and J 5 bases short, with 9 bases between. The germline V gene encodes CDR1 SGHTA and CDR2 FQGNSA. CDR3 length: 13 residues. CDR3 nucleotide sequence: TGTGCCAGCAGCTACAAAGGGGATCAGCCCCAGCATTTT. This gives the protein CASSYKGDQPQHF.

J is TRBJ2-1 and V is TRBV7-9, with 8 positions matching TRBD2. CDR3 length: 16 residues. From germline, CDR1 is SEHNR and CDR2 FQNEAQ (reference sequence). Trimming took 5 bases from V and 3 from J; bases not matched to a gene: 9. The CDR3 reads CASSLVTSGFYNEQFF. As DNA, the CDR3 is TGTGCCAGCAGCCTCGTCACTAGCGGCTTCTACAATGAGCAGTTCTTC.

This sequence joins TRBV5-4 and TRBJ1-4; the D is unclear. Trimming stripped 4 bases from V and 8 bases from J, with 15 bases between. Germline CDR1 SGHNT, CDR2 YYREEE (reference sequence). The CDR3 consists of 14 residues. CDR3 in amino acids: CASSPQRNDEKLFF. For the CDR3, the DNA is TGTGCCAGCAGCCCCCAGCGTAATGACGAAAAACTGTTTTTT.

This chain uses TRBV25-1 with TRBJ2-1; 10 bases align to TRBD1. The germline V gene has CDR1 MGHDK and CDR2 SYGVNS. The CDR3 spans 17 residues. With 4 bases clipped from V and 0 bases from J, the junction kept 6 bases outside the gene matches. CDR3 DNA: TGTGCCAGCAGTGCCGAGGGACAGGGGAGCTCCTACAATGAGCAGTTCTTC. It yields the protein CASSAEGQGSSYNEQFF.

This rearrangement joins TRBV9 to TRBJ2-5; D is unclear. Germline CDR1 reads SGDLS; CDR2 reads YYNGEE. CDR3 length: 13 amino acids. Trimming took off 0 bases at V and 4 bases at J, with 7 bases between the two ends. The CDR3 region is CASSVDPGETQYF. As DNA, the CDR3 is TGTGCCAGCAGCGTAGATCCGGGAGAGACCCAGTACTTC.

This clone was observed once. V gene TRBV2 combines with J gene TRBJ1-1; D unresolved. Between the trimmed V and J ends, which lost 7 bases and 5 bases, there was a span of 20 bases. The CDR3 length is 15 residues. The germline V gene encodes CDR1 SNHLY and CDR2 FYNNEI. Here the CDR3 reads CASIIEGQVVTEAFF. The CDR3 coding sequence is TGTGCCAGCATTATTGAGGGTCAGGTGGTAACTGAAGCTTTCTTT.

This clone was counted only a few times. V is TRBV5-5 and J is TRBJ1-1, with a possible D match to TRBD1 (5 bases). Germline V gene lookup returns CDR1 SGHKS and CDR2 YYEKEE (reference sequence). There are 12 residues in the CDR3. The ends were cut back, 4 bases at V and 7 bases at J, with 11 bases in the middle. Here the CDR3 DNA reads TGTGCCAGCAGCGGAGGGACGGGTGAAGCTTTCTTT. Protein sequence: CASSGGTGEAFF. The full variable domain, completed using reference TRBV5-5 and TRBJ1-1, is DAGVTQSPTHLIKTRGQQVTLRCSPISGHKSVSWYQQVLGQGPQFIFQYYEKEERGRGNFPDRFSARQFPNYSSELNVNALLLGDSALYLCASSGGTGEAFFGQGTRLTVV.

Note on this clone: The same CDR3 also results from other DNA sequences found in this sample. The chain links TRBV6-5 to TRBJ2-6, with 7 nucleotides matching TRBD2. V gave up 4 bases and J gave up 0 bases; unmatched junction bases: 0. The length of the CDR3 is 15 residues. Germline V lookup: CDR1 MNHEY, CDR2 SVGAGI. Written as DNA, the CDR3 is TGTGCCAGCAGTTCGGGGGGCTCTGGGGCCAACGTCCTGACTTTC. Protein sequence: CASSSGGSGANVLTF.

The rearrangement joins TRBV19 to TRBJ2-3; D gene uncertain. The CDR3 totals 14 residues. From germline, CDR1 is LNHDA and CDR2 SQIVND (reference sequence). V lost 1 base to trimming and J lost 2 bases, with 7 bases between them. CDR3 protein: CASSIGLLTDTQYF. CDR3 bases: TGTGCCAGTAGTATAGGTCTACTCACAGATACGCAGTATTTT. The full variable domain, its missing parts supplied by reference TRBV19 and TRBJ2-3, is DGGITQSPKYLFRKEGQNVTLSCEQNLNHDAMYWYRQDPGQGLRLIYYSQIVNDFQKGDIAEGYSVSREKKESFPLTVTSAQKNPTAFYLCASSIGLLTDTQYFGPGTRLTVL.

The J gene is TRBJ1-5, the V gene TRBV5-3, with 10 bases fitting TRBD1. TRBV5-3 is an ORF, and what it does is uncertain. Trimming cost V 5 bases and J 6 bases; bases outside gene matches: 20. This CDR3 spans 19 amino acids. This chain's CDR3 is CARRSPWGQGLTPRQPQHF. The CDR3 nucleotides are TGTGCCAGAAGGTCCCCCTGGGGACAGGGGCTAACCCCCCGTCAGCCCCAGCATTTT.

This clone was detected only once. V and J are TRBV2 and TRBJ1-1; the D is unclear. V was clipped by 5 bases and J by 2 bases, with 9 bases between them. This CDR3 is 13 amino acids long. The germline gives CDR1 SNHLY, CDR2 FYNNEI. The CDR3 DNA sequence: TGTGCCAGCAGTCCCGGTAGAAACACTGAAGCTTTCTTT. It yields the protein CASSPGRNTEAFF.

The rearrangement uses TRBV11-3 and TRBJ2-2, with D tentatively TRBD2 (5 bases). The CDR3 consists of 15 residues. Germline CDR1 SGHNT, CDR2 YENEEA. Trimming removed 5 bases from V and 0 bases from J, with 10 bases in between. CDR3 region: CASSPHGTNTGELFF. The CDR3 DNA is TGTGCCAGCAGCCCACACGGGACGAACACCGGGGAGCTGTTTTTT.

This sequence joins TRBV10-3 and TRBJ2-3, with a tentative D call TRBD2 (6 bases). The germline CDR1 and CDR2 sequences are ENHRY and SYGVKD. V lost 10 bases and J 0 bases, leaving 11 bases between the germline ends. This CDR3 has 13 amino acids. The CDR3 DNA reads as TGTGCCAGCCGGGACTTTAGCACAGATACGCAGTATTTT. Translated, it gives CASRDFSTDTQYF.

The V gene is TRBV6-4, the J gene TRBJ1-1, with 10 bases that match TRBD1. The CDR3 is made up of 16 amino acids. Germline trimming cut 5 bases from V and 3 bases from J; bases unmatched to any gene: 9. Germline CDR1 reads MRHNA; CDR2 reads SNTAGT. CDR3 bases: TGTGCCAGCAGTAGAGGGACAGGGGACGGGGACACTGAAGCTTTCTTT. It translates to CASSRGTGDGDTEAFF.

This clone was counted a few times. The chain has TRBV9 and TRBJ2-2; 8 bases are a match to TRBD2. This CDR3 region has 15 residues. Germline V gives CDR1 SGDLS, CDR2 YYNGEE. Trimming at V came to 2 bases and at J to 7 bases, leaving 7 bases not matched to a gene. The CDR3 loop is CASSVHGGDGGELFF. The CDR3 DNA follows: TGTGCCAGCAGCGTCCACGGGGGGGACGGCGGGGAGCTGTTTTTT.